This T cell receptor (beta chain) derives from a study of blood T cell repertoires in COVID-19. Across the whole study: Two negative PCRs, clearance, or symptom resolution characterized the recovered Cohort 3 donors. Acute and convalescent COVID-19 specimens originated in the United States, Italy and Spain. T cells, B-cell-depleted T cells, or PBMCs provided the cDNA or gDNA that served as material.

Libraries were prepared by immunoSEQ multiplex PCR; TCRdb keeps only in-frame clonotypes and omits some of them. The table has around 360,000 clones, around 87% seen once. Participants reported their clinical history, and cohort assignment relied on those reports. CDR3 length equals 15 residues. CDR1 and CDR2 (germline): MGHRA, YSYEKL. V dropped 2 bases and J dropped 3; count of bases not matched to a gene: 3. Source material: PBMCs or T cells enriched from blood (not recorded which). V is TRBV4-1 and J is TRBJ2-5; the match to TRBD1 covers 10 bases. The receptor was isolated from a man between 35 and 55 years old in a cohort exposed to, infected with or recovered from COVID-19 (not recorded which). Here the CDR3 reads CASSQRDRGKETQYF. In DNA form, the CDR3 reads TGCGCCAGCAGCCAACGGGACAGGGGAAAAGAGACCCAGTACTTC.